This TCR beta chain stems from a study of blood T cell repertoires in COVID-19. Methods used by the authors: Amplification of reference gene primers was used by the study to estimate nucleated cell counts. Produced via immunoSEQ multiplex PCR; TCRdb's table is partial and in-frame only. Clonal size and the V and J genes are those of that table, whereas D and trimming came from the DNA. The sample lists some 180,000 clones; 70% to 80% were seen once. There are 15 residues in the CDR3. The germline CDR1 and CDR2 sequences are SEHNR and FQNEAQ (reference sequence). With 5 bases clipped from V and 3 bases from J, the junction kept 7 bases outside the gene matches.

J is TRBJ2-1 and V is TRBV7-9; 7 bases map to TRBD2. The TCR originated in a man aged 55 to 70 who had been exposed to COVID-19. The sequenced sample was PBMCs or T cells enriched from blood (not recorded which). The DNA of the CDR3 is TGTGCCAGCAGCCTGGGGCCGGGAGGCTACAATGAGCAGTTCTTC. Protein: CASSLGPGGYNEQFF.